One and the same sample provided the 30 T cell receptor beta chains below, sequenced in a study of T cells in Graves' hyperthyroidism and ophthalmopathy. Amplification of TCR beta CDR3 regions was performed using RNA transcripts as template. In the first-round RT-PCR of the TCR CDR3, the HTBI primer set was used. TCRdb reprocessed the multiplex PCR reads via MiXCR and lists one record per CDR3 protein. This table holds fewer than 450,000 distinct CDR3 sequences, about a sixth found once. The sample comprised blood. The receptors stem from a woman in her thirties with Graves' hyperthyroidism that later progressed to Graves' ophthalmopathy.

This clonotype was counted ten times or more. This rearrangement joins TRBV2 to TRBJ2-3, with 7 bases aligning to TRBD1. J was trimmed by 0 bases and V by 4 bases; bases with no gene match: 4. CDR3 length: 15 residues. Germline-derived CDR1 and CDR2 are SNHLY and FYNNEI. Here the CDR3 DNA reads TGTGCCAGCAGTGGGGACAGATATAGCACAGATACGCAGTATTTT. Its protein is CASSGDRYSTDTQYF.

This clonotype was seen repeatedly, ten times or more. This chain joins TRBV27 and TRBJ2-1, with 8 bases matching TRBD1. Germline V gene lookup returns CDR1 MNHEY and CDR2 SMNVEV (reference sequence). Unmatched junction bases numbered 14, after V lost 5 bases and J lost 8 bases. This CDR3 is built from 16 residues. The CDR3 region is CASSPNPTRTGYEQFF. CDR3 in DNA: TGTGCCAGCAGTCCGAACCCAACTCGGACAGGGTATGAGCAGTTCTTC.

CDR3 DNA sequence: TGTGCCAGCAGCCGCCGGGATACCGGCGAAGCTTTCTTT. Translating it yields CASSRRDTGEAFF. This chain connects TRBV5-6 to TRBJ1-1, with D unresolved. Germline CDR1 is SGHDT and CDR2 is YYEEEE. The CDR3 has 13 residues. V lost 4 bases and J 8 bases, leaving 15 bases between the germline ends. Full variable domain (outside the CDR3, taken from reference TRBV5-6 and TRBJ1-1): DAGVTQSPTHLIKTRGQQVTLRCSPKSGHDTVSWYQQALGQGPQFIFQYYEEEERQRGNFPDRFSGHQFPNYSSELNVNALLLGDSALYLCASSRRDTGEAFFGQGTRLTVV.

In this sample, this clonotype turned up a few times. J is TRBJ1-5 and V is TRBV5-1; maybe TRBD1 (6 bases). Germline lookup yields CDR1 SGHRS and CDR2 YFSETQ. Trimming removed 1 base at V and 4 bases at J, with 12 bases between. This CDR3 spans 15 amino acids. The chain's CDR3 is CASSLLGQTNQPQHF. The CDR3 bases are TGCGCCAGCAGCTTGCTTGGACAGACGAATCAGCCCCAGCATTTT.

The table lists this clonotype with many counts. This rearrangement joins TRBV20-1 to TRBJ2-1; D is ambiguous. CDR3 length equals 14 residues. V lost 3 bases, J lost 6 bases, and 15 bases lay in between. Germline CDR1 is DFQATT and CDR2 is SNEGSKA (reference sequence). Here the CDR3 reads CSASSPMMGNEQFF. In nucleotides, the CDR3 is TGCAGTGCTAGTTCTCCGATGATGGGCAATGAGCAGTTCTTC.

The chain couples TRBV7-8 to TRBJ1-1; D unclear. The germline V gene has CDR1 SGHVS and CDR2 FQNEAQ. V was trimmed by 1 base and J by 5 bases, leaving 14 bases between them. The CDR3 is 15 amino acids. CDR3 amino acids: CASSLGWRPGTEAFF. In nucleotides, the CDR3 is TGTGCCAGCAGCTTAGGATGGAGGCCGGGAACTGAAGCTTTCTTT.

This clonotype was observed a handful of times. The V and J genes are TRBV6-2 or TRBV6-3 and TRBJ2-1; TRBD1 matches 8 bases. The length of the CDR3 is 16 residues. Unmatched junction bases numbered 10, after V lost 6 bases and J lost 3 bases. CDR1 MNHEY and CDR2 SVGEGT come from the germline V gene. The CDR3 DNA follows: TGTGCCAGCAGAGGGGTAGACAGGGGATACTACAATGAGCAGTTCTTC. It codes for CASRGVDRGYYNEQFF.

This sequence joins TRBV12-3 or TRBV12-4 and TRBJ2-7, with 7 bases identical to TRBD1. This CDR3 contains 15 residues. V dropped 6 bases and J dropped 3; count of bases not matched to a gene: 11. CDR3 residues: CASSLLGQANYEQYF. The DNA for the CDR3 is TGTGCCAGCAGCTTATTAGGACAGGCGAACTACGAGCAGTACTTC.

CDR3 sequence: CASLNSSRGAKEKLFF. The CDR3 bases are TGTGCCAGCCTTAACTCTAGTCGAGGGGCGAAGGAAAAACTGTTTTTT. The chain employs TRBV2 and TRBJ1-4; possible D gene TRBD1, 5 bases. V was cut by 8 bases and J by 8 bases, with 24 bases left in between. The CDR3 covers 16 residues. From germline, CDR1 is SNHLY and CDR2 FYNNEI.

This clonotype was observed many times. This chain uses TRBV2 with TRBJ2-1; the D gene is possibly TRBD1 (5 bases). Trimming left V 1 base short and J 1 base short, with 11 bases between. CDR1 and CDR2 from the germline V gene are SNHLY and FYNNEI. The CDR3 has 16 amino acids. The CDR3 sequence: CASSEVGPWSYNEQFF. CDR3 DNA: TGTGCCAGCAGTGAAGTGGGGCCTTGGTCCTACAATGAGCAGTTCTTC.

This clonotype has ten or more counts. The chain carries TRBV7-2 and TRBJ2-1, with TRBD2 as a possible D gene (5 bases). The V and J ends lost 5 bases and 0 bases respectively, with 8 bases between them. Germline V gene lookup returns CDR1 SGHTA and CDR2 FQGNSA. The CDR3 has 14 amino acids. The CDR3 nucleotides are TGTGCCAGCAGCCGACTAACCTCCTACAATGAGCAGTTCTTC. It is translated as CASSRLTSYNEQFF.

This chain uses TRBV20-1 with TRBJ2-3; TRBD2 matches at 11 bases. V was pared by 5 bases and J by 5 bases, with 12 bases of the junction left unmatched. The V gene's germline CDR1 is DFQATT and CDR2 SNEGSKA (reference sequence). This CDR3 comprises 16 residues. DNA for the CDR3: TGCAGTGCTCGCAGTACTAGCGGGAGACCGCTAGATACGCAGTATTTT. Its protein is CSARSTSGRPLDTQYF.

This clonotype has a count of ten or more. The gene calls are TRBV9 and TRBJ2-2, with TRBD1 matching over 9 bases. The CDR3 consists of 15 residues. After removal of 4 bases from V and 7 bases from J, the junction contained 8 bases not matched to a gene. CDR1 SGDLS and CDR2 YYNGEE come from the germline V gene. In nucleotides, the CDR3 is TGTGCCAGCAGCCCCTACAGGGGGCGGGGCGGGGAGCTGTTTTTT. Amino acids: CASSPYRGRGGELFF.

As concerns this clonotype: A much bigger clone sits one base away, suggesting this may be a read error. V is TRBV5-1 and J is TRBJ2-2, with D perhaps assigned TRBD1 or TRBD2 (5 bases each). V lost 4 bases and J 5 bases, leaving 15 bases between the germline ends. This CDR3 region has 15 residues. Per the germline V gene, CDR1 is SGHRS and CDR2 is YFSETQ. CDR3 region: CASSPDRGATGELFF. The DNA for the CDR3 is TGCGCCAGCAGCCCTGACCGAGGGGCGACCGGGGAGCTGTTTTTT.

This clonotype was found a few times. The V call is TRBV20-1, the J call TRBJ2-2; 8 nucleotides align to TRBD2. The CDR3 is 17 residues long. The germline CDR1 and CDR2 sequences are DFQATT and SNEGSKA (reference sequence). V was clipped by 1 base and J by 5 bases; unmatched bases: 12. DNA for the CDR3: TGCAGTGCTAGAGGCCATTTGGGTCGGGAGGGGACCGGGGAGCTGTTTTTT. This translates into CSARGHLGREGTGELFF.

This clonotype came up many times. The chain carries TRBV18 and TRBJ2-1; D might be TRBD1 (6 bases). V was pared by 1 base and J by 0 bases, with 13 bases between. Germline-derived CDR1 and CDR2 are KGHSH and LQKENI. The CDR3 has 17 residues. Written as DNA, the CDR3 is TGTGCCAGCTCACCACTTTCCAGGGGAAGCTCCTACAATGAGCAGTTCTTC. Encoded protein: CASSPLSRGSSYNEQFF.

In its sample, this clonotype was seen many times. The chain employs TRBV6-2 or TRBV6-3 and TRBJ2-7; D perhaps matches TRBD2 (7 bases). CDR1 is MNHEY, CDR2 SVGEGT, per germline. The CDR3 totals 13 residues. V lost 4 bases to trimming and J lost 2 bases, with 9 bases between them. This chain's CDR3 is CASSSGGPYEQYF. The CDR3 DNA is TGTGCCAGCAGTTCGGGGGGCCCCTACGAGCAGTACTTC.

This clonotype was counted ten times or more. This chain links TRBV6-1 with TRBJ2-3, with TRBD2 matching over 9 bases. The V and J ends lost 5 bases and 3 bases, in that order; junction bases with no gene match: 9. Germline V CDR1 and CDR2: MNHNS, SASEGT. The CDR3 runs 16 residues. DNA of the CDR3: TGTGCCAGCAGTCTCCAACTAGCGGGCTATACAGATACGCAGTATTTT. It yields the protein CASSLQLAGYTDTQYF.

At least ten counts were recorded for this clonotype. The chain employs TRBV5-8 and TRBJ1-5; no clear D gene. There are 15 residues in the CDR3. Trimming removed 3 bases from V and 0 bases from J, with 10 bases in between. CDR1 is SGHTS and CDR2 is YDEGEE in the germline V gene. The CDR3 DNA is TGTGCCAGCAGCTCCAGCCATCTTAGCAATCAGCCCCAGCATTTT. Its protein product is CASSSSHLSNQPQHF.

This clonotype was counted at least ten times. This chain links TRBV18 with TRBJ1-5, with TRBD1 identical over 8 bases. There are 14 residues in the CDR3. The germline gives CDR1 KGHSH, CDR2 LQKENI. V trimming: 6 bases; J trimming: 4 bases; junction bases outside the gene matches: 5. CDR3 DNA: TGTGCCAGCTCCGGACAGGGTAGGAATCAGCCCCAGCATTTT. Its translation: CASSGQGRNQPQHF.

This clonotype turned up a few times. This CDR3 is CASSQGGGSSKLFF. The CDR3 nucleotides read TGTGCCAGCAGCCAAGGGGGGGGCAGTTCAAAACTGTTTTTT. The rearrangement joins TRBV3-1 to TRBJ1-4; weak D call: TRBD1 (6 bases). The CDR3 is made up of 14 amino acids. V lost 1 base, J lost 10 bases, and 13 bases lay in between. The germline gives CDR1 LGHDT, CDR2 YNNKEL (reference sequence).

V and J are TRBV20-1 and TRBJ2-5, with D possibly TRBD1 on 6 matching bases. V lost 5 bases and J lost 7, with 20 bases in between. The CDR3 runs 14 residues. Germline V gives CDR1 DFQATT, CDR2 SNEGSKA (reference sequence). The CDR3 DNA sequence: TGCAGTGCTTGGACAGCCACATACCATTGGACCCAGTACTTC. Translating it yields CSAWTATYHWTQYF.

This clonotype was seen a few times. J is TRBJ2-4 and V is TRBV18; TRBD1 or TRBD2 may be the D gene (5 bases each). Trimming shortened V by 4 bases and J by 0 bases, and 28 bases separated the two germline ends. The CDR3 is made up of 21 amino acids. CDR1 and CDR2 (germline): KGHSH, LQKENI. This CDR3 is CASSQRGYGTFDPLAKNIQYF. Here the CDR3 DNA reads TGTGCCAGCTCACAGAGAGGGTACGGGACCTTCGATCCACTAGCCAAAAACATTCAGTACTTC.

This clonotype was recorded many times. The chain combines TRBV14 with TRBJ1-2; D may be TRBD1 (5 bases). V gave up 3 bases and J gave up 3 bases, with 14 bases separating them. CDR3 size: 15 residues. CDR1 is SGHDN, CDR2 FVKESK, per germline. Here the CDR3 reads CASSQGTSSYYGYTF. CDR3 sequence (DNA): TGTGCCAGCAGCCAGGGGACTTCAAGCTACTATGGCTACACCTTC.

The chain combines TRBV10-3 with TRBJ1-1; D unresolved. The V and J ends lost 0 bases and 7 bases respectively, with 3 bases between them. The CDR3 consists of 11 residues. Germline CDR1 ENHRY, CDR2 SYGVKD. This CDR3 reads CAISESYEAFF. As DNA, the CDR3 is TGTGCCATCAGTGAGTCCTATGAAGCTTTCTTT.

This clonotype was observed once. The conserved phenylalanine or tryptophan is not found at the CDR3 terminus, so this likely reflects a read error. V gene TRBV7-8 combines with J gene TRBJ1-6; no clear D. The CDR3 covers 14 residues. V dropped 3 bases and J dropped 5 bases, with 8 bases sitting between them. Germline V gene lookup returns CDR1 SGHVS and CDR2 FQNEAQ. The CDR3, as DNA: TGTGCCAGCAGCTTCTACAGAGATAATTCACCCCTCCACGTT. This gives the protein CASSFYRDNSPLHV.

This sequence joins TRBV9 and TRBJ2-7; TRBD2 agrees at 7 bases. J gave up 2 bases and V 0 bases, and 5 bases lay outside the gene matches. Germline V lookup: CDR1 SGDLS, CDR2 YYNGEE. The CDR3 runs to 15 residues. CDR3 sequence: CASSVGEGPAYEQYF. CDR3 sequence (DNA): TGTGCCAGCAGCGTAGGGGAGGGTCCGGCCTACGAGCAGTACTTC.

This clonotype was seen ten or more times. The chain combines TRBV3-1 with TRBJ2-2; D uncertain. The CDR3 has 18 residues. Between the trimmed V and J ends, which lost 4 bases and 7 bases, there was a span of 25 bases. Germline CDR1 is LGHDT and CDR2 is YNNKEL (reference sequence). The CDR3 reads CASSPRSGHSAFHGELFF. The DNA for the CDR3 is TGTGCCAGCAGCCCTAGGAGTGGCCACAGTGCCTTCCACGGGGAGCTGTTTTTT.

This clonotype was seen repeatedly, ten times or more. The rearrangement uses TRBV2 and TRBJ1-2; D is perhaps TRBD1 (5 bases). This CDR3 contains 17 residues. Germline-derived CDR1 and CDR2 are SNHLY and FYNNEI. Deletions cut 0 bases from V and 1 base from J, with 15 bases between. The CDR3, as DNA: TGTGCCAGCAGTGAAGCGCTTCAAGGGGCAGATAACTATGGCTACACCTTC. Translation: CASSEALQGADNYGYTF.

In this sample, this clonotype turned up many times. The rearrangement links TRBV5-1 to TRBJ2-2; D is perhaps TRBD1 (6 bases). Deletions cut 4 bases from V and 0 bases from J, with 13 bases between. The CDR3 has 16 amino acids. The V gene's germline CDR1 is SGHRS and CDR2 YFSETQ. The CDR3 loop reads CASSPGQSANTGELFF. The DNA for the CDR3 is TGCGCCAGCAGCCCTGGACAGAGCGCGAACACCGGGGAGCTGTTTTTT.